This T cell receptor beta chain was sequenced in a study of blood T cell repertoires in COVID-19. Trimming removed 2 bases from V and 2 bases from J, with 10 bases in between. The CDR3 covers 15 residues. The germline V gene encodes CDR1 LNHDA and CDR2 SQIVND (reference sequence). Per the authors' pipeline: The authors estimated nucleated cell counts from reference gene primer amplification. Measured with immunoSEQ multiplex PCR; TCRdb has only the in-frame clones, and not every one. V, J and clone size are taken as reported in that table, and D and trimming were inferred from the DNA itself. In the table there are fewer than 200,000 clones, roughly 80% of which are singletons.

The sample was peripheral blood. The receptor was isolated from a woman aged 70-85 years with COVID-19, enrolled during active disease. The chain has TRBV19 and TRBJ1-5; the D gene is possibly TRBD1 (6 bases). CDR3 residues: CASSINRARNQPQHF. For the CDR3, the DNA is TGTGCCAGTAGTATAAACAGGGCCCGCAATCAGCCCCAGCATTTT.